These 7 T cell receptor beta chains originate from one sample sequenced in a study of vaccination effects on CD4 cells after COVID-19. These TCRs are of unknown antigen specificity. Using immunoSEQ multiplex PCR, the repertoire was profiled, and TCRdb retains in-frame clones only, with some absent. The table records some 40,000 clones, around 72% of them present only once. Pools of viral peptides were used by the ViraFEST assay to expand antigen-specific CD4+ T cells ahead of sequencing. Investigators separated out CD4+ T cells once around 10 days of culture had passed. A PCR test confirmed that the person had SARS-CoV-2 infection between March and December 2020. Material: CD4+ T cells from PBMCs cultured with HCoV-NL63 spike peptides, obtained before COVID-19 vaccination. The receptors come from a human donor who had a prior SARS-CoV-2 infection.

This chain joins TRBV3-1 (or the pseudogene TRBV3-2) and TRBJ2-3; D uncertain. Trimming took off 0 bases at V and 6 bases at J, with 10 bases between the two ends. From germline, CDR1 is LGHDT and CDR2 YNNKEL (reference sequence). The CDR3 has 14 residues. CDR3 DNA sequence: TGTGCCAGCAGCCAAGAACTGACCGTGGATACGCAGTATTTT. Translated, it gives CASSQELTVDTQYF.

The chain is built from TRBV12-3 or TRBV12-4 and TRBJ1-6, with unresolved D. With 2 bases removed from V and 6 bases from J, the gap between germline ends came to 5 bases. The CDR3 sequence is 13 residues long. The CDR3 sequence is CASSLILNSPLHF. Here the CDR3 DNA reads TGTGCCAGCAGTTTAATCCTTAATTCACCCCTCCACTTT.

The chain carries TRBV10-2 and TRBJ2-2; D gene uncertain. CDR3 length: 11 amino acids. The V end lost 8 bases, the J end lost 10 bases, and 11 bases lay between the germline ends. The germline V gene has CDR1 WSHSY and CDR2 SAAADI. This chain's CDR3 is CASSFSAELFF. CDR3 sequence (DNA): TGCGCCAGCTCATTTTCGGCGGAGCTGTTTTTT.

The chain carries TRBV5-6 and TRBJ1-2; 8 bases agree with TRBD1. Germline loops: CDR1 SGHDT, CDR2 YYEEEE. J was trimmed by 5 bases and V by 1 base; bases with no gene match: 13. This CDR3 has 17 residues. Here the CDR3 reads CASSLWMGGQGGYGYTF. DNA of the CDR3: TGTGCCAGCAGCTTGTGGATGGGCGGACAGGGAGGGTATGGCTACACCTTC.

The chain has TRBV6-5 and TRBJ2-2; 12 bases line up with TRBD2. Trimming at V came to 6 bases and at J to 6 bases, leaving 2 bases not matched to a gene. CDR3 size: 14 residues. Germline V gives CDR1 MNHEY, CDR2 SVGAGI. CDR3 nucleotide sequence: TGTGCCAGCAGCCTAGCGGGGGGGTCCGGGGAGCTGTTTTTT. Amino acid sequence: CASSLAGGSGELFF.

By share, this clone ranks as medium-sized. The rearrangement links TRBV20-1 to TRBJ1-2; no definite D call. V lost 3 bases and J lost 11, with 10 bases in between. Germline-derived CDR1 and CDR2 are DFQATT and SNEGSKA (reference sequence). The CDR3 contains 10 residues. This chain's CDR3 is CSASSGRYTF. The DNA of the CDR3 is TGCAGTGCTAGCTCTGGGAGGTACACCTTC.

V is TRBV6-5 and J is TRBJ1-2; 9 positions agree with TRBD1. The germline gives CDR1 MNHEY, CDR2 SVGAGI. V dropped 6 bases and J dropped 5; count of bases not matched to a gene: 7. This CDR3 region has 14 residues. The CDR3 nucleotides read TGTGCCAGCAGGGGGGGACAGGGTTATTATGGCTACACCTTC. It specifies CASRGGQGYYGYTF.